This T cell receptor (beta chain) appears in the sequencing data of a study of shared clonotypes between healthy human individuals. Measured with immunoSEQ multiplex PCR; TCRdb has only the in-frame clones, and not every one. The sample has 600,000 to 750,000 clones, 72% seen once. Trimming pared 10 bases from V and 2 bases from J, leaving 15 bases between. CDR1 and CDR2 (germline): WSHSY, SAAADI. This CDR3 region has 13 residues. Sequences were obtained from memory CD4+ T cells sorted from blood. The sample's subset: CD45RA-negative fraction. This receptor was obtained from a woman aged 25 to 39 in good health. The chain is built from TRBV10-2 and TRBJ2-7; D is possibly TRBD1 (6 bases). The CDR3 reads CATLDRWTYEQYF. The CDR3 region has the DNA TGCGCCACCCTCGACAGGTGGACCTACGAGCAGTACTTC.